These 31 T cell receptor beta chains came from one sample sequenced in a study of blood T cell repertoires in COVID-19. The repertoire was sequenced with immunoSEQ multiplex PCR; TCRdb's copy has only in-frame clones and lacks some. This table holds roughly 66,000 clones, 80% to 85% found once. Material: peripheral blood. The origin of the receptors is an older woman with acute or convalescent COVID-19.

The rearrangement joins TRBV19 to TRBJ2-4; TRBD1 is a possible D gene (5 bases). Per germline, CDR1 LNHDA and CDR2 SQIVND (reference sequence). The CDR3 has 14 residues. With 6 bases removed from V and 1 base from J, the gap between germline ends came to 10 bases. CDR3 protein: CASRTSGAKNIQYF. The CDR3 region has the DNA TGTGCCAGTAGGACTTCAGGGGCCAAAAACATTCAGTACTTC.

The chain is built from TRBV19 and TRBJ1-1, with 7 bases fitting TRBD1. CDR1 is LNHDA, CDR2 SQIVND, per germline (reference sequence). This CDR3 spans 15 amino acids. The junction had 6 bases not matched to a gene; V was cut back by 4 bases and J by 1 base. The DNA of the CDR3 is TGTGCCAGTAGTACCAACAGGGGTGGGAACACTGAAGCTTTCTTT. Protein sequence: CASSTNRGGNTEAFF.

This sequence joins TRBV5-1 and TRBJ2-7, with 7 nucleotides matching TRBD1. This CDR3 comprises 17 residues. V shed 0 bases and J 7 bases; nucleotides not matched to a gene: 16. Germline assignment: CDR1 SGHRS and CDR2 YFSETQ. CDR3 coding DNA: TGCGCCAGCAGCTTGGAGGGTCCGAGACAGGGTGGTTTGGAGCAGTACTTC. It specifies CASSLEGPRQGGLEQYF.

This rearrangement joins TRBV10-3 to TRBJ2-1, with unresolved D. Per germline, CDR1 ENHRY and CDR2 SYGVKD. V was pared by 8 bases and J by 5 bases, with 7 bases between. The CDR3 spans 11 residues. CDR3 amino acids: CAILGDNEQFF. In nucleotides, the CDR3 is TGTGCCATCCTAGGAGACAATGAGCAGTTCTTC.

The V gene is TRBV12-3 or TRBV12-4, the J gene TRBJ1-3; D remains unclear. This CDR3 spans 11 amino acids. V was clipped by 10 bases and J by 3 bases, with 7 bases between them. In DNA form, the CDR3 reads TGTGCCATACTCCGTGGAAACACCATATATTTT. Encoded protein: CAILRGNTIYF.

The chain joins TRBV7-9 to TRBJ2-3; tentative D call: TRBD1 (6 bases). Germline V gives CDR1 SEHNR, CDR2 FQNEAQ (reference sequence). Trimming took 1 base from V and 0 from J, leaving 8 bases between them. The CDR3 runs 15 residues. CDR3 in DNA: TGTGCCAGCAGCTTAGGGGGGCTAAGCACAGATACGCAGTATTTT. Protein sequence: CASSLGGLSTDTQYF.

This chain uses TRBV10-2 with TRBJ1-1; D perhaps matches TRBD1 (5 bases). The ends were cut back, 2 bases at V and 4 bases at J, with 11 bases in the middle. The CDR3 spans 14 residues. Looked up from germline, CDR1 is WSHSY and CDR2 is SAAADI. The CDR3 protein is CASSEPRGFTEAFF. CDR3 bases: TGCGCCAGCAGTGAGCCGCGGGGCTTCACTGAAGCTTTCTTT.

CDR3 residues: CASSLGQGRDTQYF. The CDR3 DNA reads as TGCGCCAGCAGCTTGGGACAGGGAAGAGATACGCAGTATTTT. V is TRBV5-1 and J is TRBJ2-3, with 7 nucleotides matching TRBD1. With V trimmed by 0 bases and J by 5 bases, 3 bases remained unmatched. Looked up from germline, CDR1 is SGHRS and CDR2 is YFSETQ. This CDR3 has 14 residues.

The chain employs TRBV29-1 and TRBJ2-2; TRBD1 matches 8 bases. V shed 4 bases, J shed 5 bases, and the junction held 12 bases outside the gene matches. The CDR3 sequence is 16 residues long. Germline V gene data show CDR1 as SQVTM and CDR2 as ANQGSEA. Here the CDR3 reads CSVGNFRTGSTGELFF. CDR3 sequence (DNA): TGCAGCGTTGGTAATTTCAGGACAGGGTCAACCGGGGAGCTGTTTTTT.

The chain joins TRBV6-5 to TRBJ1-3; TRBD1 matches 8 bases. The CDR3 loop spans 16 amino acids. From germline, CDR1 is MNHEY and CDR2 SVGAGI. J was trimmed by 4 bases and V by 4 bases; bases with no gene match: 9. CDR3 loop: CASSLMEGTGGNTIYF. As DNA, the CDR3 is TGTGCCAGCAGTTTAATGGAGGGGACAGGAGGAAACACCATATATTTT.

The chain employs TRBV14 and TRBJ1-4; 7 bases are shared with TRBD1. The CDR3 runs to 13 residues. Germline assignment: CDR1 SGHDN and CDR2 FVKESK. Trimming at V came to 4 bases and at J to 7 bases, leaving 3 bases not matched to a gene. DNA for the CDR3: TGTGCCAGCAGCCTGTACAGGGGTGAAAAACTGTTTTTT. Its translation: CASSLYRGEKLFF.

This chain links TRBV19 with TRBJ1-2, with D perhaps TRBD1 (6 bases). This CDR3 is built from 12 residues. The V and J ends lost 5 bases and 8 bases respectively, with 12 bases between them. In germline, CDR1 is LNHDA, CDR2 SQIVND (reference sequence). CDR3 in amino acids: CASSLNRVGYTF. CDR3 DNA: TGTGCCAGTAGTCTCAACAGGGTCGGCTACACCTTC. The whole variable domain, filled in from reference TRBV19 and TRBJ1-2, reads DGGITQSPKYLFRKEGQNVTLSCEQNLNHDAMYWYRQDPGQGLRLIYYSQIVNDFQKGDIAEGYSVSREKKESFPLTVTSAQKNPTAFYLCASSLNRVGYTFGSGTRLTVV.

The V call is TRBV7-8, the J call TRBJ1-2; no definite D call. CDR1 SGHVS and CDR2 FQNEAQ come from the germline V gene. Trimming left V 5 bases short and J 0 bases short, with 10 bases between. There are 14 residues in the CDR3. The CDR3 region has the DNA TGTGCCAGCAGCGCCCACGGGGCTAACTATGGCTACACCTTC. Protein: CASSAHGANYGYTF.

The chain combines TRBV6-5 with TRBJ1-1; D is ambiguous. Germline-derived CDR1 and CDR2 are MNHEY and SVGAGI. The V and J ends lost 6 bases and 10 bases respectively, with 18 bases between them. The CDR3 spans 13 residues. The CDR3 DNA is TGTGCCAGCAGCCGAACGAGGATAGCCCGAGCTTTCTTT. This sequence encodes CASSRTRIARAFF.

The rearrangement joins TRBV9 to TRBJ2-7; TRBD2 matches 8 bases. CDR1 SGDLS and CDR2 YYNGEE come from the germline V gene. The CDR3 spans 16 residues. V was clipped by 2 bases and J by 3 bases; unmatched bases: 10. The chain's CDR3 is CASSVSASGGFYEQYF. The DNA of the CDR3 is TGTGCCAGCAGCGTTTCCGCGAGCGGGGGTTTCTACGAGCAGTACTTC.

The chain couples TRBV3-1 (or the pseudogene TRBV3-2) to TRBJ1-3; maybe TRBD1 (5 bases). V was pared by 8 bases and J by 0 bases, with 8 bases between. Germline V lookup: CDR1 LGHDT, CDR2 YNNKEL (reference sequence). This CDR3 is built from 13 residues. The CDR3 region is CASGRGSGNTIYF. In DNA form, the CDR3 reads TGTGCCAGCGGGAGGGGCTCTGGAAACACCATATATTTT.

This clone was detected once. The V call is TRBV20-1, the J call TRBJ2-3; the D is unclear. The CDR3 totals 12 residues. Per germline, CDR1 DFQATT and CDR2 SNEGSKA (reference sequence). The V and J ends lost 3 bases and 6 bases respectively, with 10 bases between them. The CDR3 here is CSASSPYDTQYF. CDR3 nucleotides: TGCAGTGCTAGTTCTCCCTATGATACGCAGTATTTT.

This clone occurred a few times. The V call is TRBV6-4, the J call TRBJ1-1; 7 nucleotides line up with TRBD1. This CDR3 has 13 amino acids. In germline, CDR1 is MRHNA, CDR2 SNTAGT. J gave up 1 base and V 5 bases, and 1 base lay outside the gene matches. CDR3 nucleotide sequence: TGTGCCAGCAGTCGACAGGGGAACACTGAAGCTTTCTTT. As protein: CASSRQGNTEAFF.

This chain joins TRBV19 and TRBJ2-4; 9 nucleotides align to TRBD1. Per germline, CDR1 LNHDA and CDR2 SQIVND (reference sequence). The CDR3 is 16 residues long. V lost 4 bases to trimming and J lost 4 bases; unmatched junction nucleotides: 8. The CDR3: CASSKGTGTGKNIQYF. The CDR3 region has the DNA TGTGCCAGTAGTAAGGGCACCGGGACAGGGAAAAACATTCAGTACTTC.

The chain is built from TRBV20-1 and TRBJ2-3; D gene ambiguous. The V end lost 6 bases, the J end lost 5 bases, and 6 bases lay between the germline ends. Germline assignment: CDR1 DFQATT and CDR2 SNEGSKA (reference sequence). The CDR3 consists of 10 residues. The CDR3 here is CSASVDTQYF. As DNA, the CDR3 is TGCAGTGCCTCGGTAGATACGCAGTATTTT.

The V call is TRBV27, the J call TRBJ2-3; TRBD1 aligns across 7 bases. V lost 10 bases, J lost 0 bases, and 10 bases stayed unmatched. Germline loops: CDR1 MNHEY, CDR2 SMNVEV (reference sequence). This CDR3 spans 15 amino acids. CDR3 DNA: TGTGCCACCCACAAACAGGGGTTTAGCACAGATACGCAGTATTTT. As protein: CATHKQGFSTDTQYF.

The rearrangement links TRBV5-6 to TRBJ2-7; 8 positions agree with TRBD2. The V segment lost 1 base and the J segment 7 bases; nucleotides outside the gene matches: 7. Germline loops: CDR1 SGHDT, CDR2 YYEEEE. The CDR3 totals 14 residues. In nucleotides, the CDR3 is TGTGCCAGCAGCTTGTCAGGGACTAGTGGGGAGCAGTACTTC. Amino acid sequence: CASSLSGTSGEQYF.

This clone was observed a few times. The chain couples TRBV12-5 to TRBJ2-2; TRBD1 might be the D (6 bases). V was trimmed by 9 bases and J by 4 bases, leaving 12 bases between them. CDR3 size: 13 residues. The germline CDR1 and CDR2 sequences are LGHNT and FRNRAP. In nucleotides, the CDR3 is TGTGCTAGCCTTCAGGGGACCACCGGGGAGCTGTTTTTT. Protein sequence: CASLQGTTGELFF.

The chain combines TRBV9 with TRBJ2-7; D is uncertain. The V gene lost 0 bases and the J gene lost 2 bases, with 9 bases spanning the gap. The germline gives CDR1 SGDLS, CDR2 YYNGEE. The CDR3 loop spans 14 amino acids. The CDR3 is CASSVAGNAYEQYF. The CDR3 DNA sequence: TGTGCCAGCAGCGTAGCTGGCAACGCCTACGAGCAGTACTTC.

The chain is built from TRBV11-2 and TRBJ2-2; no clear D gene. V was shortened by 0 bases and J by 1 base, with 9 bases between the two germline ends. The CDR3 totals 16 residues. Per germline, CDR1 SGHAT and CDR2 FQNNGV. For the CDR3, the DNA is TGTGCCAGCAGCTTAGATCAGGTGCTGAACACCGGGGAGCTGTTTTTT. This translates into CASSLDQVLNTGELFF.

The CDR3 nucleotides are TGTGCCAGCAGCCAAGTCGGGGTCACTGAAGCTTTCTTT. Translating gives CASSQVGVTEAFF. The V call is TRBV3-1 (or the pseudogene TRBV3-2), the J call TRBJ1-1; D call uncertain. Per germline, CDR1 LGHDT and CDR2 YNNKEL (reference sequence). CDR3 length: 13 residues. Trimming shortened V by 1 base and J by 4 bases, and 7 bases separated the two germline ends.

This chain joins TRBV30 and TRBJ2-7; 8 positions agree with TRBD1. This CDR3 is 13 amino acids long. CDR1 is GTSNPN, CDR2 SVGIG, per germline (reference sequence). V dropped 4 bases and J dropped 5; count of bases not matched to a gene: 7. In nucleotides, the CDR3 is TGTGCCTGGAAAGTCAGGGGGCCAAACGAGCAGTACTTC. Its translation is CAWKVRGPNEQYF.

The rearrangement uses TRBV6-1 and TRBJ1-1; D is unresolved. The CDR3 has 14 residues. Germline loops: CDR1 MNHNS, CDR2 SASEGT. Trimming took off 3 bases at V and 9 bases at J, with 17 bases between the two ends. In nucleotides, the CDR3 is TGTGCCAGCAGTGAGATCGGCGTGACTCTGCAAGCTTTCTTT. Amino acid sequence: CASSEIGVTLQAFF.

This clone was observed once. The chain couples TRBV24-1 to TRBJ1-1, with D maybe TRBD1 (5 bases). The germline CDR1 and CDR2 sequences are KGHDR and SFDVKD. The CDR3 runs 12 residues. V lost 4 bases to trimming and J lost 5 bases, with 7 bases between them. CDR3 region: CATSETGTEAFF. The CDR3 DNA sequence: TGTGCCACCAGTGAAACAGGTACTGAAGCTTTCTTT.

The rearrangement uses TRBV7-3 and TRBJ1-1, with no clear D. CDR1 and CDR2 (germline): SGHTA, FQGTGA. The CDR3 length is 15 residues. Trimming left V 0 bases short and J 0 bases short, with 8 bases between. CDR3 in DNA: TGTGCCAGCAGCTTAACGGCAGGTCTGAACACTGAAGCTTTCTTT. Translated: CASSLTAGLNTEAFF.

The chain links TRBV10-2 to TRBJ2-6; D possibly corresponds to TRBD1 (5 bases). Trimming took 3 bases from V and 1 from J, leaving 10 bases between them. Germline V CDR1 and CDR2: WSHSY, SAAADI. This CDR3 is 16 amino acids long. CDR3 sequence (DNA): TGCGCCAGCAGTGATGGGTGGACATCTGGGGCCAACGTCCTGACTTTC. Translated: CASSDGWTSGANVLTF.